Given below is one T cell receptor beta chain in context. Its antigen is not known. PCR used 60 Vbeta primers and 13 Jbeta primers. Original handling: Later work found 65 million to 100 million unique TCR beta chains, with 9.5 million to 14 million shared. Clones were sequenced by immunoSEQ multiplex PCR, and TCRdb holds only the in-frame ones, with some missing. Clonal size and the V and J genes are those of that table, whereas D and trimming came from the DNA. The sample has 200,000 to 250,000 clones, roughly 79% seen once; the top ten hold 0.55% to 0.7%. This sample is drawn from a study of cytomegalovirus exposure and HLA in healthy donors. The study's findings and limits: Sequence variants that were highly shared formed a cluster that was likely a sequencing artifact. TCR beta sequences reportedly predicted the HLA-A and HLA-B alleles of most subjects accurately. Later work associated 16,951 TCR beta sequences with HLA alleles at 0.05 false discovery rate.

The sequenced sample was PBMCs. This TCR was sampled from a woman in her thirties or forties in good health and CMV-seronegative.

The CDR3, as DNA: TGTGCCAGCAGCTCCGGGTGGAGGGATTTACACGAGCAGTACTTC. Protein sequence: CASSSGWRDLHEQYF. This chain connects TRBV7-6 to TRBJ2-7, with D perhaps matching TRBD2 (6 bases). Trimming took 4 bases from V and 5 from J, leaving 18 bases between them. CDR3 length equals 15 residues. The germline CDR1 and CDR2 sequences are SGHVS and FNYEAQ.